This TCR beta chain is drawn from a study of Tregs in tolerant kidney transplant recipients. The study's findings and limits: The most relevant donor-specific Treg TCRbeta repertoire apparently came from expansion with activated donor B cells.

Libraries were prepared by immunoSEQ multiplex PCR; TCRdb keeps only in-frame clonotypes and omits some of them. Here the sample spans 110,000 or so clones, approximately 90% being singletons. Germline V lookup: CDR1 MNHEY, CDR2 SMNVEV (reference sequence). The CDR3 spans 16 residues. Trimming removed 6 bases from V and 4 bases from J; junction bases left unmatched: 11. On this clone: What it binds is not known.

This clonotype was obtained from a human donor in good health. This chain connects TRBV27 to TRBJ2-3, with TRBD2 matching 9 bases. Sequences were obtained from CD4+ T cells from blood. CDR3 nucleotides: TGTGCCAGCAGCACCCTGGTTAGCGGGAGAGCAGATACGCAGTATTTT. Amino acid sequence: CASSTLVSGRADTQYF.